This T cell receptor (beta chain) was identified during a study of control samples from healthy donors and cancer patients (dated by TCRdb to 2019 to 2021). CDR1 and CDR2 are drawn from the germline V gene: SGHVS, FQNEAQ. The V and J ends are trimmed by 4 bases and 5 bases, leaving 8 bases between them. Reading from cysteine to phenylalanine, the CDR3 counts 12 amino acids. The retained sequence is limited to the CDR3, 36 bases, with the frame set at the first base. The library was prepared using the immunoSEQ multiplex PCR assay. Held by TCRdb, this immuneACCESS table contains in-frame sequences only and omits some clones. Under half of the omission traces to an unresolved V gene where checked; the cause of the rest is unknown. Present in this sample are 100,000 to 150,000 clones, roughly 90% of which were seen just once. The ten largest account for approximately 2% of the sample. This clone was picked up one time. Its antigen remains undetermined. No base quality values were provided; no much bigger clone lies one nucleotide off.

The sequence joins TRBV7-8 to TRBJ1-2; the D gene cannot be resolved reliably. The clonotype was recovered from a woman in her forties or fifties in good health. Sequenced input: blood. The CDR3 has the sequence CASSSQLYGYTF. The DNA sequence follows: TGTGCCAGCAGCTCCCAGTTGTATGGCTACACCTTC.